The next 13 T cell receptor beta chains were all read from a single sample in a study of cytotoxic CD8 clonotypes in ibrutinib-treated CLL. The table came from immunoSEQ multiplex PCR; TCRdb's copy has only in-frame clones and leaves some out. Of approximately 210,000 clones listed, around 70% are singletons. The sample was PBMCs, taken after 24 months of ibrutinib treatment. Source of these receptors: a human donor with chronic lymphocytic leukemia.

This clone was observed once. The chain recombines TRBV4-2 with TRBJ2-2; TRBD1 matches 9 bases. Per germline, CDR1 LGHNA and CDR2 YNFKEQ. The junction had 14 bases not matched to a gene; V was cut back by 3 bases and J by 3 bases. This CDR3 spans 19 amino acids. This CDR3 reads CASSHIHGTGSLYTGELFF. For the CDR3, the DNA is TGTGCCAGCAGCCACATCCACGGGACAGGGTCTTTGTACACCGGGGAGCTGTTTTTT.

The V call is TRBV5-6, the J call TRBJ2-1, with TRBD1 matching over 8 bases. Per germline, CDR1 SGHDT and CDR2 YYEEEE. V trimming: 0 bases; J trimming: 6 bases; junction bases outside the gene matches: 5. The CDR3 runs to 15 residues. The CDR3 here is CASSLGQGLPNEQFF. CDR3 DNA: TGTGCCAGCAGCTTGGGACAGGGGCTCCCCAATGAGCAGTTCTTC. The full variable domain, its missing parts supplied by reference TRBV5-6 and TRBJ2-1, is DAGVTQSPTHLIKTRGQQVTLRCSPKSGHDTVSWYQQALGQGPQFIFQYYEEEERQRGNFPDRFSGHQFPNYSSELNVNALLLGDSALYLCASSLGQGLPNEQFFGPGTRLTVL.

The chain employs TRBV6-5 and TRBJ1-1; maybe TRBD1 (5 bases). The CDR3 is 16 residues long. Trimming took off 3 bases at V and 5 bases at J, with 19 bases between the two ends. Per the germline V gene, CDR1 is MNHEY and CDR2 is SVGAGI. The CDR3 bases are TGTGCCAGCAGTTATTCGCCGGCAGGGTTTTATACTGAAGCTTTCTTT. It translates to CASSYSPAGFYTEAFF.

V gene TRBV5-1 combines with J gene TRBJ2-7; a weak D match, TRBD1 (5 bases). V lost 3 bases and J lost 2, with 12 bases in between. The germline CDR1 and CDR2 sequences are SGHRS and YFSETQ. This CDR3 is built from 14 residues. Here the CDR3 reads CASSSRQSPYEQYF. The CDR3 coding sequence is TGCGCCAGCAGCTCCCGACAGTCTCCCTACGAGCAGTACTTC.

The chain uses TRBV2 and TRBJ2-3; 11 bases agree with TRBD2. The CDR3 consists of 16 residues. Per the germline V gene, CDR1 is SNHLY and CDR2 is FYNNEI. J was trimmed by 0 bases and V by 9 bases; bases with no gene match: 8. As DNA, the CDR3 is TGTGCCAGTCCCACTTGGACTAGCGGGAGCACAGATACGCAGTATTTT. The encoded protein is CASPTWTSGSTDTQYF. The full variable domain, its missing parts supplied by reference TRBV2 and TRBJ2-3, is EPEVTQTPSHQVTQMGQEVILRCVPISNHLYFYWYRQILGQKVEFLVSFYNNEISEKSEIFDDQFSVERPDGSNFTLKIRSTKLEDSAMYFCASPTWTSGSTDTQYFGPGTRLTVL.

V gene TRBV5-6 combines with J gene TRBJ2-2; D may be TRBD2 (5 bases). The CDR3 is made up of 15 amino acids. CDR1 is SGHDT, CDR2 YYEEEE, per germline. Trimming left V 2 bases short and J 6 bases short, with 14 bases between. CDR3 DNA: TGTGCCAGCAGCTTTGATGCCCGGGGATCCGGGGAGCTGTTTTTT. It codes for CASSFDARGSGELFF. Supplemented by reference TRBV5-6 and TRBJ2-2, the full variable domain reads DAGVTQSPTHLIKTRGQQVTLRCSPKSGHDTVSWYQQALGQGPQFIFQYYEEEERQRGNFPDRFSGHQFPNYSSELNVNALLLGDSALYLCASSFDARGSGELFFGEGSRLTVL.

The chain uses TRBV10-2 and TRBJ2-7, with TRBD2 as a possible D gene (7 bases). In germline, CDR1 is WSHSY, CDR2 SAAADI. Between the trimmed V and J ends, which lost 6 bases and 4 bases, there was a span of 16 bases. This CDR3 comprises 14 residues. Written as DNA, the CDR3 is TGCGCCAGCAGACAGGGCGGGGGATCTTACGAGCAGTACTTC. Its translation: CASRQGGGSYEQYF.

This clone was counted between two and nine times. CDR3: CASMHNYGYTF. In DNA form, the CDR3 reads TGTGCCAGCATGCATAACTATGGCTACACCTTC. This rearrangement joins TRBV28 to TRBJ1-2; D gene uncertain. The CDR3 is 11 residues long. Germline-derived CDR1 and CDR2 are MDHEN and SYDVKM. Trimming cost V 7 bases and J 1 base, with 4 bases left between them.

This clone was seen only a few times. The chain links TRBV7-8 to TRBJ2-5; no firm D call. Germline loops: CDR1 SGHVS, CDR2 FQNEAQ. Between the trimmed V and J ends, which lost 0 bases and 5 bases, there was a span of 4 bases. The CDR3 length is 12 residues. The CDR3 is CASSLARETQYF. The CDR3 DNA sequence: TGTGCCAGCAGCTTAGCGCGTGAGACCCAGTACTTC.

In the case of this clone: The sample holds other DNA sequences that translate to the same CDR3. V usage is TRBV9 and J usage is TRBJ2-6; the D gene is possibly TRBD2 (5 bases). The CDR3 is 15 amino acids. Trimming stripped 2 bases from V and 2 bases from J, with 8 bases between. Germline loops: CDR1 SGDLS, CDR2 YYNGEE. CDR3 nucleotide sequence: TGTGCCAGCAGCGTCGAGGGTGCTGGGGCCAACGTCCTGACTTTC. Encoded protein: CASSVEGAGANVLTF. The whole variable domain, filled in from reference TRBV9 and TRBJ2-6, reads DSGVTQTPKHLITATGQRVTLRCSPRSGDLSVYWYQQSLDQGLQFLIQYYNGEERAKGNILERFSAQQFPDLHSELNLSSLELGDSALYFCASSVEGAGANVLTFGAGSRLTVL.

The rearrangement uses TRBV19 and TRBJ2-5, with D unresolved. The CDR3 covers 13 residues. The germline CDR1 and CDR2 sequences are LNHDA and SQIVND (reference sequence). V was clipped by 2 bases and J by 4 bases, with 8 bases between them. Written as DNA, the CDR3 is TGTGCCAGTAGTATAACGGCTCCAGAGACCCAGTACTTC. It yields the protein CASSITAPETQYF.

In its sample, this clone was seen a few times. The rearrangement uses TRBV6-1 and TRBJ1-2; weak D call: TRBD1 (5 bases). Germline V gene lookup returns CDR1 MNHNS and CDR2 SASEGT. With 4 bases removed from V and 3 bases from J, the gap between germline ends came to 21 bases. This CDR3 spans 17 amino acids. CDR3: CASSVLRSGGLDYGYTF. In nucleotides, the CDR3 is TGTGCCAGCAGTGTTCTCAGGTCCGGGGGATTGGACTATGGCTACACCTTC.

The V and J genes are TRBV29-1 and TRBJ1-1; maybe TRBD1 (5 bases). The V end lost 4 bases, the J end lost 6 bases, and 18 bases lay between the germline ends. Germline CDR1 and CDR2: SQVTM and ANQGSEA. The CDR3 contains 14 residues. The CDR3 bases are TGCAGCGTTGCCAACCCGGGACGCCTAGCTGAAGCTTTCTTT. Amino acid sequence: CSVANPGRLAEAFF.